This TCR beta chain was recovered during a study of PD-1 blockade in classical Hodgkin lymphoma (dated by TCRdb to 2019 to 2021). For the wider study: Nivolumab dosing was 3 mg/kg intravenously every 2 weeks, continuing until either disease progression or unacceptable toxicity. To define a peripheral blood immune signature of response to PD-1 blockade in classical Hodgkin lymphoma, the study combined TCR beta sequencing with CyTOF.

The CDR3, cysteine through phenylalanine, is 16 amino acids long. The kept DNA is CDR3 alone, 48 bases in frame from the first base. V was cut back by 1 base and J by 3 bases, leaving a gap of 14 bases between them. CDR1 and CDR2 are read off the germline V gene (reference sequence) as SGHKS and YYEKEE. Genomic DNA was isolated using the Qiagen DNeasy kit from unsorted PBMCs as well as from negatively selected CD4+ and CD8+ fractions. Using primers that anneal to V and J segments, immunoSEQ multiplex PCR amplified the TCR beta CDR3 regions. A synthetic immune receptor repertoire was used to minimize amplification bias, and any remaining bias was removed computationally after sequencing. From the authors' description of their analysis: Custom Python scripts were used to quantify repertoire diversity as the Shannon entropy index. Unsorted, CD4+ and CD8+ repertoires were examined separately, except in combined analyses, for which CD4+ and CD8+ sequences were merged in silico. Clonal expansion was defined as at least a 2-fold frequency increase after treatment relative to C1D1, with a pseudocount of 0.5 for undetected baseline clones. Singleton clones were defined as clones with 0 or 1 copy at C1D1, and non-singleton clones were defined as clones with 2 or more copies. Clones expanded in unsorted samples were labelled as CD4+, CD8+ or unknown by matching protein sequences in sorted samples from the same patient. Diversity changes from C1D1 to C4D1 were tested in paired samples using Wilcoxon tests. TCRdb's version of the immuneACCESS table is confined to in-frame rearrangements and falls short of the full clone set. An unresolved V gene accounts for under half of the shortfall where checked; the remainder is of unknown origin. Clone size and V and J calls were adopted from that table, with D and trimming inferred from the DNA. The sample table contains about 100,000 clones; only one count was recorded for about 89% of them. About 20% of the sample is in the top ten clones.

Overall study outcomes, separate from this receptor: Patients starting nivolumab less than 1 year after ASCT had lower diversity and were excluded from later analyses to avoid confounding by immune reconstitution. A significant rise by C4D1 was seen in CD4+ but not CD8+ TCR diversity (p=0.0027 vs p=0.16), with the rise being most apparent in complete responders (p=0.02). Among trial patients, those achieving complete response had baseline diversity similar to that of newly diagnosed patients, while diversity was significantly lower in partial responders and progressors. Newly diagnosed patients were reported to have lower baseline TCR diversity than healthy donors, and relapsed/refractory patients were reported to have lower baseline TCR diversity still. The study was restricted to a single clinical trial cohort, and the causes of repertoire differences, possibly disease activity or prior therapy, were left undefined.

Notes on this clone: Its antigen has not been determined. Within one base of it there is no much larger clone, and no base qualities were kept.

This specimen's time point label, per the study, means: cycle 2 day 1 (C2D1) of nivolumab. Every trial patient had relapsed after autologous stem cell transplantation, and cohorts A, B and C differed in prior brentuximab vedotin exposure. A total of 50 to 70 patients with relapsed/refractory classical Hodgkin lymphoma made up the trial cohort, and each patient's best overall response was complete response, partial response or progressive disease. Single-agent nivolumab was administered to trial patients in the multi-cohort phase II CheckMate 205 trial. Best overall response was determined by an independent review committee according to the 2007 International Working Group response criteria. Trial PBMCs were collected just before the start of nivolumab (C1D1) and during therapy at cycle 2 day 1 and cycle 4 day 1. Peripheral blood was collected in 8 mL Vacutainer Cell Preparation Tubes, from which PBMCs were isolated by centrifugation and then cryopreserved.

Sequenced here: peripheral blood mononuclear cells (PBMCs), sampled before the second cycle of nivolumab. The rearrangement joined TRBV5-5 to TRBJ1-5, and perhaps TRBD1 as D gene, on 6 matching bases. The sequence came from a human donor with classical Hodgkin lymphoma. The CDR3 has the sequence CASSLFPGANNQPQHF. The bases are TGTGCCAGCAGCTTGTTCCCAGGGGCCAACAATCAGCCCCAGCATTTT.